The sequence of this T cell receptor (beta chain) was determined in a study of post-analysis software for immune sequencing data. Study-level background: The courses of disease that were included comprised relapsing-remitting, secondary progressive and progressive-relapsing multiple sclerosis.

Overall study results and limits: Controls had significantly higher normalized Chao1 diversity than multiple sclerosis patients. A few TRBV segments (TRBV5-6, TRBV5-1 and TRBV20-1 among them) occurred more frequently in patients than in controls.

V was clipped by 10 bases and J by 7 bases; unmatched bases: 9. This CDR3 has 13 amino acids. CDR1 and CDR2 from the germline V gene are ENHRY and SYGVKD. As for this clonotype: Its specificity is not known.

Built from TCR beta cDNA, the libraries had unique molecular identifiers in them. Each CDR3 protein is one row after TCRdb ran MiXCR on the PCR reads. The repertoire has some 700,000 distinct CDR3 sequences, around 60% of them found once; the top ten carry approximately 11%. Material: blood. The V call is TRBV10-3, the J call TRBJ1-1, with 10 bases that match TRBD1. This receptor was obtained from a girl aged 2-10 years with multiple sclerosis. CDR3 DNA sequence: TGTGCCAGCGGGACAGGGGTCCCGGATGAAGCTTTCTTT. As protein: CASGTGVPDEAFF.